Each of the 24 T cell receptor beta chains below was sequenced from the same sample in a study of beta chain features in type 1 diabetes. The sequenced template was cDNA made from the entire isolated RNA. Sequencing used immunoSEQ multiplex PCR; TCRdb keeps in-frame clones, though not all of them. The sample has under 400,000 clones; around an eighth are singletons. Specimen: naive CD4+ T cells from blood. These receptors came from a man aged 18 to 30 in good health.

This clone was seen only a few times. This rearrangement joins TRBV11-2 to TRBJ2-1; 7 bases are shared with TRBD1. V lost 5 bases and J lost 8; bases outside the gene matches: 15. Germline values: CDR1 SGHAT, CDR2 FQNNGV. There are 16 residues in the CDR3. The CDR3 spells CASSLIKGQFTDEQFF. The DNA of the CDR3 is TGTGCCAGCAGCCTAATAAAGGGACAGTTTACGGATGAGCAGTTCTTC.

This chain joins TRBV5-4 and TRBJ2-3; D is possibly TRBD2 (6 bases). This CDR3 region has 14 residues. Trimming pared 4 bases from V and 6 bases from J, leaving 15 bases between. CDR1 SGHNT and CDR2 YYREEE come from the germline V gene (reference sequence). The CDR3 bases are TGTGCCAGCAGCGGGGACTCGACGTTGGATACGCAGTATTTT. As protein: CASSGDSTLDTQYF.

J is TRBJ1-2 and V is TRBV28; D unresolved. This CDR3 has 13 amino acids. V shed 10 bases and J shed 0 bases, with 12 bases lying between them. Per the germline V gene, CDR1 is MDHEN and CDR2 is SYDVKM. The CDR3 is CAILRAANYGYTF. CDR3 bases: TGTGCCATCCTGCGGGCAGCTAACTATGGCTACACCTTC.

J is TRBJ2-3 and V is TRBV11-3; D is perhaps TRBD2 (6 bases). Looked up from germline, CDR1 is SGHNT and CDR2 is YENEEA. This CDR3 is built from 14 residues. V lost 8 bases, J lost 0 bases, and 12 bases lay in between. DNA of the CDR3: TGTGCCAGCTCAGCGGGCGCGAGCACAGATACGCAGTATTTT. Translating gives CASSAGASTDTQYF.

Here the CDR3 DNA reads TGTGCCAGCTCACCATCGGTCGGGACTAGCGGGCCCTACGAGCAGTACTTC. Protein product: CASSPSVGTSGPYEQYF. This chain uses TRBV18 with TRBJ2-7; 12 bases match TRBD2. This CDR3 comprises 17 residues. V lost 2 bases to trimming and J lost 2 bases; unmatched junction nucleotides: 7. In germline, CDR1 is KGHSH, CDR2 LQKENI.

The CDR3 is CASTQGNHEQYF. The CDR3 coding sequence is TGCGCCAGCACCCAGGGTAACCACGAGCAGTACTTC. The rearrangement links TRBV5-1 to TRBJ2-7, with D possibly matching TRBD1 (5 bases). Per germline, CDR1 SGHRS and CDR2 YFSETQ. V was cut by 6 bases and J by 5 bases, with 12 bases left in between. CDR3 length: 12 amino acids. Drawing the rest from reference TRBV5-1 and TRBJ2-7, the complete variable domain is KAGVTQTPRYLIKTRGQQVTLSCSPISGHRSVSWYQQTPGQGLQFLFEYFSETQRNKGNFPGRFSGRQFSNSRSEMNVSTLELGDSALYLCASTQGNHEQYFGPGTRLTVT.

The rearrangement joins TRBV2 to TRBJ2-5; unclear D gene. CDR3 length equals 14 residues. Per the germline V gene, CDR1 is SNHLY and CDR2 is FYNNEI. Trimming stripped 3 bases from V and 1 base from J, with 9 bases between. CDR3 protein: CASSDRYSQETQYF. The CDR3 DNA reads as TGTGCCAGCAGTGACCGTTATAGCCAAGAGACCCAGTACTTC.

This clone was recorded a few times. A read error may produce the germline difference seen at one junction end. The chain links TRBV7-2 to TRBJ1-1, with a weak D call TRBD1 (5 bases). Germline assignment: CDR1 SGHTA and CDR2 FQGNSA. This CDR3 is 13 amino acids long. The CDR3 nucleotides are TGTGCCAGCAGCCCCCGGGCCTTGAACATGGGGGGCTTT. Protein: CASSPRALNMGGF.

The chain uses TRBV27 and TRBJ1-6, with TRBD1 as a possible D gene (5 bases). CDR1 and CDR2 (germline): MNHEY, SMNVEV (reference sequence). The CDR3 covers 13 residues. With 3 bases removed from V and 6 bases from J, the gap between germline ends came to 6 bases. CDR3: CASSLTANSPLHF. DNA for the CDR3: TGTGCCAGCAGTTTGACAGCTAATTCACCCCTCCACTTT.

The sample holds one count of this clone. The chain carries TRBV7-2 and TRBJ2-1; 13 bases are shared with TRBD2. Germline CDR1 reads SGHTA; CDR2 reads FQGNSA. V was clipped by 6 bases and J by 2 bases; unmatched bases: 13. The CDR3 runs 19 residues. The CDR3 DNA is TGTGCCAGCAGTCAACGGGGGGGAGGGACTAGCGGGACCTACAATGAGCAGTTCTTC. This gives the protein CASSQRGGGTSGTYNEQFF.

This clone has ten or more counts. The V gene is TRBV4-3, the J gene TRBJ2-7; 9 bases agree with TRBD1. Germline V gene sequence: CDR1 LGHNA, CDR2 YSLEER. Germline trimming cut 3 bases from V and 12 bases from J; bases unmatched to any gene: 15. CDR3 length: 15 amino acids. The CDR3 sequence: CASSHRDRAAVGGYF. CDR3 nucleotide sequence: TGCGCCAGCAGCCACCGGGACAGGGCCGCGGTAGGAGGGTACTTC.

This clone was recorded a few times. The CDR3: CASSPTATGYGYTF. As DNA, the CDR3 is TGTGCCAGCTCACCAACCGCAACGGGCTATGGCTACACCTTC. The chain links TRBV18 to TRBJ1-2; no clear D gene. Germline V CDR1 and CDR2: KGHSH, LQKENI. The CDR3 loop spans 14 amino acids. V lost 2 bases and J lost 4, with 11 bases in between.

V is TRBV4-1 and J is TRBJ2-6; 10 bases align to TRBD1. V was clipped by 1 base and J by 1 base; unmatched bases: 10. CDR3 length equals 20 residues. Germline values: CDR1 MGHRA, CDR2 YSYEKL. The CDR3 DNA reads TGCGCCAGCAGCCAAGCCCCGAGACAGGGGGCTATGTCTGGGGCCAACGTCCTGACTTTC. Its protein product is CASSQAPRQGAMSGANVLTF.

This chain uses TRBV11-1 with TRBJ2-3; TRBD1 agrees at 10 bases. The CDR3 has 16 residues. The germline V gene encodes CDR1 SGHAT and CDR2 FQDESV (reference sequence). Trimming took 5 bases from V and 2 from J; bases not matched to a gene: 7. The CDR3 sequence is CASSHPGQGPTDTQYF. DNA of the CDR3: TGTGCCAGCAGCCACCCGGGACAGGGGCCCACAGATACGCAGTATTTT.

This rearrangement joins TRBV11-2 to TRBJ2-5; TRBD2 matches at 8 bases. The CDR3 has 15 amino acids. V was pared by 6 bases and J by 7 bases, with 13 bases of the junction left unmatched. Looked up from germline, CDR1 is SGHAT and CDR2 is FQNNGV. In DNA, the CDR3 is TGTGCCAGCAGTTCGCTAGCGGGCAGGGAAGGGACCCAGTACTTC. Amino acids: CASSSLAGREGTQYF.

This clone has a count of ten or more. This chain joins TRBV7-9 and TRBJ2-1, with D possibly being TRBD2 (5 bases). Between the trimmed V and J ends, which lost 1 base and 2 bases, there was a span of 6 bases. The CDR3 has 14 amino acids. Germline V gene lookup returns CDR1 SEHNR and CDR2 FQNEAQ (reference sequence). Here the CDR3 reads CASSLGGTYNEQFF. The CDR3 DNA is TGTGCCAGCAGCTTAGGAGGGACCTACAATGAGCAGTTCTTC.

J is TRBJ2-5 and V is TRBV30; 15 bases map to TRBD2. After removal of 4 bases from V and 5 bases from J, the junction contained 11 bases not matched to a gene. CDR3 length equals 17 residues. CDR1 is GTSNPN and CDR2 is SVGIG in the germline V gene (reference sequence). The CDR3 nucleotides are TGTGCCTGGACCCCCCCCGGACTAGCGGGGGGGCTGGAGACCCAGTACTTC. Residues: CAWTPPGLAGGLETQYF.

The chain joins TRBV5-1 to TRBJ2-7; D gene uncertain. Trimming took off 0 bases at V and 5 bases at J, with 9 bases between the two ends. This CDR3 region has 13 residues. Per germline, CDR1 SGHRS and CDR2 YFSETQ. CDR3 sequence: CASSLALLHEQYF. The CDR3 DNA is TGCGCCAGCAGCTTGGCCCTTCTACACGAGCAGTACTTC.

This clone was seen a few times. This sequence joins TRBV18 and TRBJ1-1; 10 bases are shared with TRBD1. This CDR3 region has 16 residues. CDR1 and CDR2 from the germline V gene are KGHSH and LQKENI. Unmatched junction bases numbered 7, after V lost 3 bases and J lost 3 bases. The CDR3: CASSPSTGGYYTEAFF. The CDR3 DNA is TGTGCCAGCTCACCTTCGACAGGGGGCTATTACACTGAAGCTTTCTTT.

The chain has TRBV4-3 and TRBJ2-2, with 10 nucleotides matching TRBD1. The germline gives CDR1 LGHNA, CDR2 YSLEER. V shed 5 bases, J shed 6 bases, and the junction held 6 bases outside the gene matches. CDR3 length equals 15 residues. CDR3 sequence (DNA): TGCGCCAGCAGCGAACGGACAGGGGGACCCGGGGAGCTGTTTTTT. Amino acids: CASSERTGGPGELFF.

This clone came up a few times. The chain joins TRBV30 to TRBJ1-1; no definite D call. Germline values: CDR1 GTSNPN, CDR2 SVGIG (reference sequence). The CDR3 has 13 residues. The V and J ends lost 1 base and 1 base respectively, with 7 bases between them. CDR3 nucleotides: TGTGCCTGGAGTGATGGAGGGAACACTGAAGCTTTCTTT. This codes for CAWSDGGNTEAFF.

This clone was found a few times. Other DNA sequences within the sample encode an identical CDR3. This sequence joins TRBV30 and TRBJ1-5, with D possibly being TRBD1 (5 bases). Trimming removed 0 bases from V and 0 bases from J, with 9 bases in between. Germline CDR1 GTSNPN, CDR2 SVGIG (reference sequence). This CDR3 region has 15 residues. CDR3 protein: CAWSVPGNSNQPQHF. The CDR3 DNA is TGTGCCTGGAGTGTACCAGGGAATAGCAATCAGCCCCAGCATTTT. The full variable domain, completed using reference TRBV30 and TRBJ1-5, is SQTIHQWPATLVQPVGSPLSLECTVEGTSNPNLYWYRQAAGRGLQLLFYSVGIGQISSEVPQNLSASRPQDRQFILSSKKLLLSDSGFYLCAWSVPGNSNQPQHFGDGTRLSIL.

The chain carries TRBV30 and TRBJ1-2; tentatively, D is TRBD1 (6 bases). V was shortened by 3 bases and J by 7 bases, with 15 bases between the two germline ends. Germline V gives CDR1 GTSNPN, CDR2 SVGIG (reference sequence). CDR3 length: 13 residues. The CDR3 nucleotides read TGTGCCTGGAGGGCGAAGGGGGAGAGTGGCTACACCTTC. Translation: CAWRAKGESGYTF.

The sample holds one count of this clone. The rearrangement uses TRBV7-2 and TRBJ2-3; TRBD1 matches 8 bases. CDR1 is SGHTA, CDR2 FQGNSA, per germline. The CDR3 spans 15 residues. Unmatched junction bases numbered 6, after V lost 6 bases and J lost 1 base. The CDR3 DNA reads TGTGCCAGCAGACCGGACAGGGACGGCACAGATACGCAGTATTTT. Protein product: CASRPDRDGTDTQYF.